Each of the 30 T cell receptor beta chains below was sequenced from the same sample in a study of Tregs in tolerant kidney transplant recipients. Here immunoSEQ multiplex PCR was the method, and the copy in TCRdb shows in-frame clones only, minus some. The ten top clones account for about 0.85%, within a sample of around 48,000 clones. Here the sequenced sample was CD4+ T cells from blood, taken before the transplant. These TCRs come from a human donor who received a combined kidney and bone marrow transplant.

CDR3 sequence: CASSSGTVRETQYF. CDR3 DNA, as far as it was read: TGCGCCAGCAGCTCCGGGACAGTCCGAGAGACC. The V call is TRBV5-1, the J call TRBJ2-5, with 7 bases matching TRBD1. The read falls 3 residues short of the CDR3 end, and the missing part is taken from the germline J gene. The CDR3 runs 14 residues. Germline lookup yields CDR1 SGHRS and CDR2 YFSETQ. The J segment lost 4 bases and the V segment lost 3 bases, leaving 6 bases of the junction unmatched.

This CDR3 reads CSATTVNTEAFF. The CDR3 DNA, read in part, is TGCAGTGCCACGACAGTTAACACTGAA. The rearrangement joins TRBV20-1 to TRBJ1-1, with D possibly matching TRBD1 (5 bases). The CDR3 end is not reached by the read, which stops 3 residues before it; the germline J gene fills it in. Germline assignment: CDR1 DFQATT and CDR2 SNEGSKA (reference sequence). The germline V and J ends were trimmed by 6 bases and 2 bases, with 10 bases remaining between them. This CDR3 is 12 amino acids long.

Turning to this clone: With the read ending 3 residues before the CDR3 end, the germline J gene is used to fill in that end. The V and J genes are TRBV7-9 and TRBJ2-5; the D call may be TRBD1 or TRBD2 (5 bases each). Germline loops: CDR1 SEHNR, CDR2 FQNEAQ (reference sequence). The CDR3 consists of 15 residues. Trimming left V 4 bases short and J 5 bases short, with 17 bases between. The CDR3 bases that were read are TGTGCCAGCAGCTCGACGAGGGGCGGTCGGGAGACC. The encoded protein is CASSSTRGGRET. The full CDR3 is CASSSTRGGRETQYF. The whole variable domain, filled in from reference TRBV7-9 and TRBJ2-5, reads DTGVSQNPRHKITKRGQNVTFRCDPISEHNRLYWYRQTLGQGPEFLTYFQNEAQLEKSRLLSDRFSAERPKGSFSTLEIQRTEQGDSAMYLCASSSTRGGRETQYFGPGTRLLVL.

Turning to this clone: The read falls 3 residues short of the CDR3 end, and the missing part is taken from the germline J gene. V gene TRBV7-3 combines with J gene TRBJ2-2, with 7 bases lining up with TRBD1. The CDR3 totals 14 residues. The trim removed 5 bases at V and 5 bases at J, leaving 5 bases unmatched. Looked up from germline, CDR1 is SGHTA and CDR2 is FQGTGA. The CDR3 loop reads CASSPRQGTGELFF. Partial CDR3 DNA: TGTGCCAGCAGCCCGCGACAGGGTACCGGGGAG.

As to this clone: The missing CDR3 end, 3 residues past where the read stops, is filled in from the germline J gene. The rearrangement uses TRBV13 and TRBJ2-7, with 11 bases lining up with TRBD1. The CDR3 has 14 amino acids. V dropped 5 bases and J dropped 4; count of bases not matched to a gene: 4. Germline CDR1 is PRHDT and CDR2 is FYEKMQ (reference sequence). Partial CDR3 DNA: TGTGCCAGCAGCCTGGACAGGGGGCGTTACGAG. It codes for CASSLDRGRYE. In full, the CDR3 reads CASSLDRGRYEQYF. Complete variable domain (other parts from reference TRBV13 and TRBJ2-7): AAGVIQSPRHLIKEKRETATLKCYPIPRHDTVYWYQQGPGQDPQFLISFYEKMQSDKGSIPDRFSAQQFSDYHSELNMSSLELGDSALYFCASSLDRGRYEQYFGPGTRLTVT.

Turning to this clone: Read coverage stops 3 residues before the CDR3 terminus; the germline J gene supplies the remainder. The V gene is TRBV20-1, the J gene TRBJ2-5; 12 bases align to TRBD2. CDR3 size: 16 residues. V trimming: 6 bases; J trimming: 0 bases; junction bases outside the gene matches: 8. CDR1 DFQATT and CDR2 SNEGSKA come from the germline V gene (reference sequence). Partial CDR3 DNA: TGCAGTGCGAACCCCAGGACTAGCGGGGACCAAGAGACC. Amino acids: CSANPRTSGDQET. The full-length CDR3 reads as CSANPRTSGDQETQYF.

Turning to this clone: The read gets to within 3 residues of the CDR3 end, and the germline J gene fills in the rest. This chain joins TRBV5-1 and TRBJ2-4, with D maybe TRBD2 (6 bases). V dropped 0 bases and J dropped 1 base, with 11 bases sitting between them. The CDR3 extends over 16 amino acids. Germline CDR1 SGHRS, CDR2 YFSETQ. This CDR3 is CASSLGTREAKNIQYF. The CDR3 DNA, read in part, is TGCGCCAGCAGCTTGGGGACACGGGAGGCCAAAAACATT.

Of note for this clone: The read is 3 residues too short to cover the CDR3 end, so that end is filled in from the germline J gene. The chain combines TRBV16 with TRBJ2-7; 7 bases align to TRBD2. The CDR3 loop spans 15 amino acids. The J segment lost 3 bases and the V segment lost 1 base, leaving 6 bases of the junction unmatched. Germline V gene data show CDR1 as KGHSY and CDR2 as FQNENV. The CDR3 here is CASSQYAGLIYEQYF. The sequenced part of the CDR3 DNA is TGTGCCAGCAGCCAATATGCGGGACTAATCTACGAG.

As to this clone: The CDR3 end lies 3 residues beyond the end of the read and is filled in from the germline J gene. V usage is TRBV7-8 and J usage is TRBJ2-2; D not resolved. The CDR3 totals 15 residues. Germline values: CDR1 SGHVS, CDR2 FQNEAQ. V was trimmed by 8 bases and J by 1 base, leaving 14 bases between them. The CDR3 reads CASSLAELNTGELFF. The sequenced part of the CDR3 DNA is TGTGCCAGCTCGCTCGCGGAACTGAACACCGGGGAG.

The CDR3 here is CASSYGAWETQYF. CDR3 DNA (partial): TGTGCCAGCAGTTATGGGGCCTGGGAGACC. The J gene is TRBJ2-5, the V gene TRBV7-2, with D perhaps TRBD1 (5 bases). Read coverage stops 3 residues before the CDR3 terminus; the germline J gene supplies the remainder. Germline assignment: CDR1 SGHTA and CDR2 FQGNSA. There are 13 residues in the CDR3. V was trimmed by 6 bases and J by 5 bases, leaving 13 bases between them.

Concerning this clone: Read coverage stops 3 residues before the CDR3 terminus; the germline J gene supplies the remainder. The chain uses TRBV18 and TRBJ2-1; 11 bases agree with TRBD2. The CDR3 is made up of 16 amino acids. Germline V CDR1 and CDR2: KGHSH, LQKENI. V dropped 0 bases and J dropped 2; count of bases not matched to a gene: 0. CDR3 sequence reads: CASSPPSGRAYNEQFF. The CDR3 bases that were read are TGTGCCAGCTCACCACCTAGCGGGAGGGCCTACAATGAG.

As regards this clone: The CDR3 end is not reached by the read, which stops 3 residues before it; the germline J gene fills it in. The chain links TRBV28 to TRBJ2-3; D may be TRBD1 (5 bases). Germline lookup yields CDR1 MDHEN and CDR2 SYDVKM. Trimming took off 1 base at V and 3 bases at J, with 8 bases between the two ends. The CDR3 spans 14 residues. The sequenced part of the CDR3 DNA is TGTGCCAGCAGTTTATACACAGGAACAGATACG. Translation: CASSLYTGTDT. The CDR3 as a whole reads CASSLYTGTDTQYF. Looking up the rest from reference TRBV28 and TRBJ2-3 gives the full variable domain: DVKVTQSSRYLVKRTGEKVFLECVQDMDHENMFWYRQDPGLGLRLIYFSYDVKMKEKGDIPEGYSVSREKKERFSLILESASTNQTSMYLCASSLYTGTDTQYFGPGTRLTVL.

Note on this clone: Coverage ceases 3 residues before the CDR3 finishes, and the germline J gene fills in the end. V gene TRBV19 combines with J gene TRBJ1-5, with D possibly being TRBD1 (6 bases). This CDR3 comprises 14 residues. Trimming removed 6 bases at V and 6 bases at J, with 15 bases between. Germline CDR1 LNHDA, CDR2 SQIVND (reference sequence). The sequenced CDR3 bases are TGTGCCAGTAGCGCCGACAGGTCGGGTCAGCCC. This translates into CASSADRSGQP. The whole CDR3 sequence is CASSADRSGQPQHF.

To note about this clone: The sequence runs out 3 residues before the end of the CDR3; the remainder is reconstructed from the germline J gene. J is TRBJ1-4 and V is TRBV2; D ambiguous. Looked up from germline, CDR1 is SNHLY and CDR2 is FYNNEI. CDR3 length: 13 amino acids. CDR3 region: CASSERWASKLFF. Partial CDR3 DNA: TGTGCCAGCAGTGAAAGGTGGGCCTCGAAA.

In regard to this clone: The read finishes 3 residues shy of the CDR3 end, and the germline J gene is used to complete it. V gene TRBV11-2 combines with J gene TRBJ2-7; 11 positions match TRBD2. The germline V gene encodes CDR1 SGHAT and CDR2 FQNNGV. V lost 5 bases, J lost 4 bases, and 7 bases stayed unmatched. This CDR3 is built from 15 residues. The CDR3 spells CASSPVAGGKYEQYF. The DNA read from the CDR3 is TGTGCCAGCAGCCCCGTAGCGGGAGGGAAGTACGAG.

With respect to this clone: The read comes to an end 3 residues before the CDR3 does, leaving the germline J gene to fill in the end. The chain recombines TRBV19 with TRBJ2-2; D call uncertain. This CDR3 is 15 amino acids long. The germline V gene has CDR1 LNHDA and CDR2 SQIVND (reference sequence). Trimming left V 7 bases short and J 1 base short, with 13 bases between. The CDR3 protein is CASNPSTENTGELFF. The covered CDR3 bases are TGTGCCAGTAATCCCTCAACAGAGAACACCGGGGAG.

Turning to this clone: Read coverage stops 3 residues before the CDR3 terminus; the germline J gene supplies the remainder. The rearrangement joins TRBV7-8 to TRBJ1-3; 9 positions agree with TRBD1. This CDR3 spans 16 amino acids. The V gene's germline CDR1 is SGHVS and CDR2 FQNEAQ. The V and J ends lost 4 bases and 4 bases, in that order; junction bases with no gene match: 8. Partial CDR3 DNA: TGTGCCAGCAGCTCGAGACAGGGGGAAGGGGGAAACACC. Protein: CASSSRQGEGGNT. The whole CDR3 sequence is CASSSRQGEGGNTIYF. Variable domain in full (rest from reference TRBV7-8 and TRBJ1-3): GAGVSQSPRYKVAKRGQDVALRCDPISGHVSLFWYQQALGQGPEFLTYFQNEAQLDKSGLPSDRFFAERPEGSVSTLKIQRTQQEDSAVYLCASSSRQGEGGNTIYFGEGSWLTVV.

With regard to this clone: The CDR3 goes on 3 residues after the read ends, and that part is filled in from the germline J gene. The rearrangement joins TRBV5-4 to TRBJ2-1; 8 bases line up with TRBD1. CDR1 and CDR2 from the germline V gene are SGHNT and YYREEE (reference sequence). The CDR3 contains 15 residues. Trimming took 0 bases from V and 5 from J; bases not matched to a gene: 4. CDR3 DNA, as far as it was read: TGTGCCAGCAGCTTGGGACAGGGGCCTGACAATGAG. Protein sequence: CASSLGQGPDNE. The whole CDR3 region reads CASSLGQGPDNEQFF. The whole variable domain, remainder taken from reference TRBV5-4 and TRBJ2-1, is ETGVTQSPTHLIKTRGQQVTLRCSSQSGHNTVSWYQQALGQGPQFIFQYYREEENGRGNFPPRFSGLQFPNYSSELNVNALELDDSALYLCASSLGQGPDNEQFFGPGTRLTVL.

Comments on this clone: The read terminates 3 residues before the CDR3 end, so the remaining end is supplied by the germline J gene. The chain has TRBV5-1 and TRBJ2-7; 12 positions match TRBD1. The V segment lost 4 bases and the J segment 6 bases; nucleotides outside the gene matches: 8. This CDR3 contains 15 residues. Germline CDR1 SGHRS, CDR2 YFSETQ. CDR3 DNA, as far as it was read: TGCGCCAGCAGCCTGTTGGGACAGGGGGCTGGCGAG. Amino acid sequence: CASSLLGQGAGE. The whole CDR3 region reads CASSLLGQGAGEQYF.

A note on this clone: The CDR3 goes on 3 residues after the read ends, and that part is filled in from the germline J gene. V usage is TRBV20-1 and J usage is TRBJ1-4; TRBD1 matches 8 bases. This CDR3 region has 14 residues. V shed 6 bases and J 5 bases; nucleotides not matched to a gene: 8. The germline CDR1 and CDR2 sequences are DFQATT and SNEGSKA (reference sequence). The sequenced part of the CDR3 DNA is TGCAGTGCCGCCCGACAGGGGAGAAATGAAAAA. It encodes CSAARQGRNEK. The CDR3 in full is CSAARQGRNEKLFF.

As for this clone: The read stops 3 residues short of the end of the CDR3; the missing end is completed from the germline J gene. The V call is TRBV7-7, the J call TRBJ2-7; the match to TRBD2 covers 8 bases. CDR3 size: 13 residues. J gave up 2 bases and V 3 bases, and 0 bases lay outside the gene matches. Germline-derived CDR1 and CDR2 are SSHAT and FNYEAQ (reference sequence). The part of the CDR3 DNA that was read is TGTGCCAGCAGCTTGCGGGAGGCCTACGAG. It is translated as CASSLREAYE. The entire CDR3 protein is CASSLREAYEQYF.

For this clone: The read gets to within 3 residues of the CDR3 end, and the germline J gene fills in the rest. The chain combines TRBV12-3 or TRBV12-4 with TRBJ1-5; perhaps TRBD1 as D (5 bases). With 2 bases removed from V and 5 bases from J, the gap between germline ends came to 10 bases. The CDR3 has 14 residues. The chain's CDR3 is CASSLQGPDQPQHF. CDR3 DNA, as far as it was read: TGTGCCAGCAGTTTACAGGGTCCCGATCAGCCC.

Comments on this clone: The read falls 3 residues short of the CDR3 end, and the missing part is taken from the germline J gene. The rearrangement uses TRBV7-6 and TRBJ2-5; D unresolved. Trimming left V 5 bases short and J 1 base short, with 5 bases between. This CDR3 is built from 12 residues. Germline CDR1 SGHVS, CDR2 FNYEAQ. CDR3: CASSPRQETQYF. The sequenced CDR3 bases are TGTGCCAGCAGCCCCCGCCAAGAGACC.

The part of the CDR3 DNA that was read is TGTGCCAGCAGAATACACCACCATATTACAACTAATGAAAAA. It is translated as CASRIHHHITTNEK. The entire CDR3 protein reads CASRIHHHITTNEKLFF. This chain connects TRBV7-3 to TRBJ1-4; D gene unclear. The read falls 3 residues short of the CDR3 end, and the missing part is taken from the germline J gene. Per the germline V gene, CDR1 is SGHTA and CDR2 is FQGTGA. There are 17 residues in the CDR3. V was shortened by 6 bases and J by 0 bases, with 17 bases between the two germline ends.

With regard to this clone: Read data end 3 residues before the CDR3 end; the end is taken from the germline J gene. The J gene is TRBJ1-2, the V gene TRBV2; a weak D match, TRBD1 (6 bases). The CDR3 extends over 15 amino acids. Trimming pared 2 bases from V and 4 bases from J, leaving 14 bases between. The germline gives CDR1 SNHLY, CDR2 FYNNEI. The CDR3 protein is CASSETFRGGYGYTF. CDR3 DNA (partial): TGTGCCAGCAGTGAAACGTTCAGGGGCGGCTATGGC.

As to this clone: Read coverage stops 3 residues before the CDR3 terminus; the germline J gene supplies the remainder. V and J are TRBV4-2 and TRBJ1-1; perhaps TRBD1 as D (5 bases). The CDR3 totals 15 residues. In germline, CDR1 is LGHNA, CDR2 YNFKEQ. Trimming removed 2 bases from V and 4 bases from J, with 14 bases in between. CDR3 DNA (partial): TGTGCCAGCAGCCAATCAGGGATGGGGGGCACTGAA. The encoded protein is CASSQSGMGGTE. The complete CDR3 sequence is CASSQSGMGGTEAFF.

Comment on this clone: The read is 3 residues too short to cover the CDR3 end, so that end is filled in from the germline J gene. This rearrangement joins TRBV6-1 to TRBJ1-1; D possibly corresponds to TRBD1 (6 bases). V was pared by 3 bases and J by 5 bases, with 16 bases between. The V gene's germline CDR1 is MNHNS and CDR2 SASEGT. This CDR3 has 15 amino acids. CDR3 region: CASSDPGLQGTEAFF. The covered CDR3 bases are TGTGCCAGCAGTGACCCGGGCCTTCAGGGGACTGAA.

Remarks on this clone: The read stops 3 residues short of the end of the CDR3; the missing end is completed from the germline J gene. The chain combines TRBV18 with TRBJ1-5; D remains ambiguous. Between the trimmed V and J ends, which lost 3 bases and 3 bases, there was a span of 6 bases. CDR3 length equals 13 residues. The germline gives CDR1 KGHSH, CDR2 LQKENI. Partial CDR3 DNA: TGTGCCAGCTCACCCGGGGACAATCAGCCC. This gives the protein CASSPGDNQP. The CDR3 reads in full as CASSPGDNQPQHF.

Concerning this clone: Read data end 3 residues before the CDR3 end; the end is taken from the germline J gene. The chain combines TRBV5-1 with TRBJ1-2, with TRBD1 matching 7 bases. Germline trimming cut 6 bases from V and 7 bases from J; bases unmatched to any gene: 12. Germline CDR1 reads SGHRS; CDR2 reads YFSETQ. This CDR3 has 14 residues. The DNA read from the CDR3 is TGCGCCAGCAACCCGGGACAGTCGTTTGGTGGC. Translated, it gives CASNPGQSFGG. The complete CDR3 protein is CASNPGQSFGGYTF.

Worth noting for this clone: The read gets to within 3 residues of the CDR3 end, and the germline J gene fills in the rest. The chain uses TRBV20-1 and TRBJ2-7, with 11 bases fitting TRBD1. The ends lost 3 bases at V and 6 bases at J; junction bases unmatched: 19. The CDR3 sequence is 18 residues long. Germline CDR1 is DFQATT and CDR2 is SNEGSKA (reference sequence). CDR3 residues: CSARESPWAGTGGFEQYF. CDR3 DNA (partial): TGCAGTGCTAGGGAGTCCCCTTGGGCAGGGACAGGGGGTTTCGAG.